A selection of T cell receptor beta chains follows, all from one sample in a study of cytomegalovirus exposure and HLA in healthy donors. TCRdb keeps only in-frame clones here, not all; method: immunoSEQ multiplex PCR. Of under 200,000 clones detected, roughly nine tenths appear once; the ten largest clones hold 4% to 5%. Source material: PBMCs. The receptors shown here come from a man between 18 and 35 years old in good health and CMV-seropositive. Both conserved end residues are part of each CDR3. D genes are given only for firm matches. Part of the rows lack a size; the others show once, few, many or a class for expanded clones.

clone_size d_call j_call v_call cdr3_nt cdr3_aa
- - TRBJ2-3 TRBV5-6 TGTGCCAGCAGCCCTGCAGGAGGTGGGGTTGATACGCAGTATTTT CASSPAGGGVDTQYF
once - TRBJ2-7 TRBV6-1 TGTGCCAGCCGGACAACCCCTAGCTCCTACGAGCAGTACTTC CASRTTPSSYEQYF
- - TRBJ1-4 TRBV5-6 TGTGCCAGCCGCTACAGGGCCCGGGAAAAACTGTTTTTT CASRYRAREKLFF
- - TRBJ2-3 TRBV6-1 TGTGCCAGCAGTGAAGTCCCAACTAGAGGGACGCAGTATTTT CASSEVPTRGTQYF
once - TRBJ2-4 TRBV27 TGTGCCAGCAGTCTAACGACAGGTGAAAACATTCAGTACTTC CASSLTTGENIQYF
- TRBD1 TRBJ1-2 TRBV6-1 TGTGCCACCCGGGGACAGGGCCAGCACTATGGCTACACCTTC CATRGQGQHYGYTF
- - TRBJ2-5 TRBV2 TGTGCCAGCAGCGGGACTCAATTACAAGAGACCCAGTACTTC CASSGTQLQETQYF
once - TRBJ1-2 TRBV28 TGTGCCAGCAGTTCGCAGGGAGGTGGCTACACCTTC CASSSQGGGYTF
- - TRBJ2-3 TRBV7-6 TGTGCCAGCAGCTCTTCAACAGGGTTCCGCACAGATACGCAGTATTTT CASSSSTGFRTDTQYF
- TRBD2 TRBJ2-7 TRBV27 TGTGCCAGCAGTTTATCCAGCGGGAGCTCCTACGAGCAGTACTTC CASSLSSGSSYEQYF
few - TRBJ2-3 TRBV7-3 TGTGCCAGCAGCCATAGAACGGAGGCAGATACGCAGTATTTT CASSHRTEADTQYF
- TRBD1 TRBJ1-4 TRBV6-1 TGTGCCAGCAGCCATGCCGGGACAGGGAATGAAAAACTGTTTTTT CASSHAGTGNEKLFF
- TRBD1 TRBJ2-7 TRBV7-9 TGTGCCAGCAGTCCTACCGGGACAGGGGTCGAGCAGTACTTC CASSPTGTGVEQYF
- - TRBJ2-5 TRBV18 TGTGCCAGCTCTACCGGGTCAGAAGAGACCCAGTACTTC CASSTGSEETQYF
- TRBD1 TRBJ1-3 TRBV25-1 TGTGCCATCCCAAGAGGGGGCCCTGGAAACACCATATATTTT CAIPRGGPGNTIYF
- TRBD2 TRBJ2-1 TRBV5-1 TGCGCCAGCAGCTCCCGGACTAGCGGTAATGAGCAGTTCTTC CASSSRTSGNEQFF
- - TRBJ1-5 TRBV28 TGTGCCAGCAGCCCAGGGACATCTTTTCAGCCCCAGCATTTT CASSPGTSFQPQHF
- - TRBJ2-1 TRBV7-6 TGTGCCAGCAGCTTAGGAGGGAGAGTCTGGAGGGGCAATGAGCAGTTCTTC CASSLGGRVWRGNEQFF
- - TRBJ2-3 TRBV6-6 TGTGCCAGCAGTTACTCAGGGGCTAGCACAGATACGCAGTATTTT CASSYSGASTDTQYF
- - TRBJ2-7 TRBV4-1 TGCGCCAGCAGCCCGGGTAGAGATTACGAGCAGTACTTC CASSPGRDYEQYF
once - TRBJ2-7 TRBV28 TGTGCCAGCAGTATCGGGAACTCGGACGAGCAGTACTTC CASSIGNSDEQYF
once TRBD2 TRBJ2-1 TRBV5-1 TGCGCCAGCACCCGAAGAGGGAGGGACTACAATGAGCAGTTCTTC CASTRRGRDYNEQFF
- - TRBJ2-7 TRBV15 TGTGCCACCAGCAGAGAGGGGGGCTACGAGCAGTACTTC CATSREGGYEQYF
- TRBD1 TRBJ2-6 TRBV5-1 TGCGCCAGCAGCTCCGGGACAGGGTCCGGGGCCAACGTCCTGACTTTC CASSSGTGSGANVLTF
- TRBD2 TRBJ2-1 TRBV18 TGTGCCAGCTCACCACCTAGCGGGAGCTACAATGAGCAGTTCTTC CASSPPSGSYNEQFF
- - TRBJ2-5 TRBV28 TGTGCCAGCAGCCTAGGCTACAGGGCGGATGATCAAGAGACCCAGTACTTC CASSLGYRADDQETQYF
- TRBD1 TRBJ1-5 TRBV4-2 TGTGCCAGCAGCCCCCGGGACAGGGGTGCCGATCAGCCCCAGCATTTT CASSPRDRGADQPQHF
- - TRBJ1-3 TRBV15 TGTGCCACCAGCAGAGATTCTAGGATCCAGGGGATGAACACCATATATTTT CATSRDSRIQGMNTIYF
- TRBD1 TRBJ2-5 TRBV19 TGTGCCAGTAGTAGACCTGACAGGGGACAAGAGACCCAGTACTTC CASSRPDRGQETQYF
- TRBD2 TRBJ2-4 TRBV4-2 TGTGCCAGCAGCCAGTCTAGCGGGAGTGGCAAAAACATTCAGTACTTC CASSQSSGSGKNIQYF
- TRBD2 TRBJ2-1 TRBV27 TGTGCCAGCAGTTTCGGTGCGGGAGCTTACAATGAGCAGTTCTTC CASSFGAGAYNEQFF
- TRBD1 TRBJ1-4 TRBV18 TGTGCCAGCTCACTCAATGGACAGGGTGAAAAACTGTTTTTT CASSLNGQGEKLFF
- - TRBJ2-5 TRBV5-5 TGTGCCAGCAGCTTGCTCCCTAGGGAGACCCAGTACTTC CASSLLPRETQYF
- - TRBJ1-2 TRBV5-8 TGTGCCAGCAGCTCCCCGCCCAGGGGAAGGGGCAACTATGGCTACACCTTC CASSSPPRGRGNYGYTF
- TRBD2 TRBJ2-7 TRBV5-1 TGCGCCAGCAGTCCAGCGGGAGGTCGGTACGAGCAGTACTTC CASSPAGGRYEQYF
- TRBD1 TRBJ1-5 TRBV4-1 TGCGCCAGCAGCCAAGAACAGGGGGGCAATCAGCCCCAGCATTTT CASSQEQGGNQPQHF
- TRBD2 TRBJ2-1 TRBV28 TGTGCCAGCAGTCTGCGCGGGAGTCCCTACAATGAGCAGTTCTTC CASSLRGSPYNEQFF
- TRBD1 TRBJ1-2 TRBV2 TGTGCCAGGACGACAGGGGGCATCTATGGCTACACCTTC CARTTGGIYGYTF
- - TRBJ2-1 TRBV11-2 TGTGCCAGCAGCTTAGGGGAACTAGAGAGGGACAATGAGCAGTTCTTC CASSLGELERDNEQFF
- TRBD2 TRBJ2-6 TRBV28 TGTGCCAGCAGTTCCCTAGCGGGAGTGACTGGGGCCAACGTCCTGACTTTC CASSSLAGVTGANVLTF
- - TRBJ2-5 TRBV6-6 TGTGCCAGCAACCTTATGGACGGGGGGCCAGAGACCCAGTACTTC CASNLMDGGPETQYF
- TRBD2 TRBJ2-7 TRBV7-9 TGTGCCAGCAGCTCTACGGGACTAGCGGTTCCCTACGAGCAGTACTTC CASSSTGLAVPYEQYF
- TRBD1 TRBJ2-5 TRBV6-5 TGTGCCAGCAGTTACTCGATGGGACAGGGTCAAGAGACCCAGTACTTC CASSYSMGQGQETQYF
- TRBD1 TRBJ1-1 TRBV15 TGTGCCACCAGCAGAGATCGGGACAGGGGAACAGAAGCTTTCTTT CATSRDRDRGTEAFF
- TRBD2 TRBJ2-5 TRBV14 TGTGCCAGCAGCCCTCTAGCGGGAGGGGTTAGTGGAGAGACCCAGTACTTC CASSPLAGGVSGETQYF
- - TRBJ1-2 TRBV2 TGTGCCAGCAGTGAAGAGGGGGTTCGCGGCTACACCTTC CASSEEGVRGYTF
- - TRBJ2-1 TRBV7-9 TGTGCCAGCAGCCAACCGGGTTCCCGGGACAATGAGCAGTTCTTC CASSQPGSRDNEQFF
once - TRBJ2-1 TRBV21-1 TGTGCCAGCACCTCCGGTGAGCAGTTCTTC CASTSGEQFF
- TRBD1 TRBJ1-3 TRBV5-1 TGCGCCAGCAGCTCGGGGTTGGGACAGGCGACTGAATTGAGCTCTGGAAACACCATATATTTT CASSSGLGQATELSSGNTIYF
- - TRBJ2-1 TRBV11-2 TGTGCCAGCAGCTTAGATCAATGGGGCCCAGGGTACAATGAGCAGTTCTTC CASSLDQWGPGYNEQFF
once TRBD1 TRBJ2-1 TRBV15 TGTGCCACCAGCAGGGGAGGGACAGGGGGCCTTGATGAGCAGTTCTTC CATSRGGTGGLDEQFF
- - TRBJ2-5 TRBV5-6 TGTGCCAGCAGCTCCGACAGCGGGCAAGAGACCCAGTACTTC CASSSDSGQETQYF
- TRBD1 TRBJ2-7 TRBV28 TGTGCCAGCAGCCTTCCCCCTTTTAGACAGGGAACCTACGAGCAGTACTTC CASSLPPFRQGTYEQYF
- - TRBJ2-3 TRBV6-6 TGTGCCAGCAGTTACGAGGGATCTAGCACAGATACGCAGTATTTT CASSYEGSSTDTQYF
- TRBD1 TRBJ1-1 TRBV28 TGTGCCAGCAGGGAGACAGGGGTTGAAGCTTTCTTT CASRETGVEAFF
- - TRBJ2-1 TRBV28 TGTGCCAGCAGTCTCCGAGGTTCCACCGAGCAGTTCTTC CASSLRGSTEQFF